Listed here is a single T cell receptor (beta chain). Antigen: not known. The sample belongs to a study of cytomegalovirus exposure and HLA in healthy donors. The PCR made use of 60 Vbeta and 13 Jbeta primers. The assay was immunoSEQ multiplex PCR, and TCRdb's table has in-frame clones only and misses some. The repertoire holds about 170,000 clones, with 80% to 85% as singletons. Findings and caveats of the study: The authors confirmed in vitro that a few CMV-associated chains were specific for CMV antigens.

V was clipped by 11 bases and J by 1 base, with 11 bases between them. CDR1 SNHLY and CDR2 FYNNEI come from the germline V gene. The CDR3 is made up of 12 amino acids. The sequence was collected from a male donor in good health and CMV-seronegative. The chain carries TRBV2 and TRBJ1-1; D gene ambiguous. The source material was PBMCs. The CDR3 spells CAGSPGNTEAFF. For the CDR3, the DNA is TGTGCCGGATCCCCAGGGAACACTGAAGCTTTCTTT.